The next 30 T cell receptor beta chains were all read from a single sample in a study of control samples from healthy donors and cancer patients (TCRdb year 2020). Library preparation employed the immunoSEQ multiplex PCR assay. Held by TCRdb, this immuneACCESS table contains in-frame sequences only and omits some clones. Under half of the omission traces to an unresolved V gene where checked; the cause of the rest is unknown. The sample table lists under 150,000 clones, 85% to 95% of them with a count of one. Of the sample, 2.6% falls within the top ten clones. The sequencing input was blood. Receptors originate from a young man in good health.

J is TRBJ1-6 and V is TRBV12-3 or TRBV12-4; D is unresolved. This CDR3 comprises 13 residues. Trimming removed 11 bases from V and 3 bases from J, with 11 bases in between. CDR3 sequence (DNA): TGTGCCGGCTCCGGGGACTATAATTCACCCCTCCACTTT. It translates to CAGSGDYNSPLHF.

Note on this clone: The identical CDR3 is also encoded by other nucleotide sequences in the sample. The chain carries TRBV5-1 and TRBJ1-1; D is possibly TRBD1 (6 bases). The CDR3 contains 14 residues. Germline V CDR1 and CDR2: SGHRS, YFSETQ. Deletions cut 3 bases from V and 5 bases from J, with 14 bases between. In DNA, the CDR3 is TGCGCCAGCAGCTCTCAAACAGGGAATACTGAAGCTTTCTTT. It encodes CASSSQTGNTEAFF.

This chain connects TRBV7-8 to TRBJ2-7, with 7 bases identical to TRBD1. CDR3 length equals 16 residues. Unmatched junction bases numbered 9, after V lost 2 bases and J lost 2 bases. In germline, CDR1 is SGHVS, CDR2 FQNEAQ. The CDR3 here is CASSLRAGGFTYEQYV. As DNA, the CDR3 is TGTGCCAGCAGCTTAAGGGCAGGGGGATTCACCTACGAGCAGTACGTC.

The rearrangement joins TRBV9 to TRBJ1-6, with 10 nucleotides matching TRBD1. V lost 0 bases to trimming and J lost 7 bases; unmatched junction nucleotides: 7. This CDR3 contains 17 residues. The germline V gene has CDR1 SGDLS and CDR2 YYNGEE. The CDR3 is CASSVEGGTGANSPLHF. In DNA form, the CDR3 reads TGTGCCAGCAGCGTAGAGGGGGGGACAGGGGCAAATTCACCCCTCCACTTT.

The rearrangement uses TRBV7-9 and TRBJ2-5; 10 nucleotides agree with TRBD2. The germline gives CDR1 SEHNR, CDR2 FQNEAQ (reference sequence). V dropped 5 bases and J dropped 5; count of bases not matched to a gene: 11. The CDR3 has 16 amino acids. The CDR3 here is CASSPRSGGTRETQYF. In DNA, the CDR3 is TGTGCCAGCAGCCCGCGTAGCGGGGGGACAAGGGAGACCCAGTACTTC.

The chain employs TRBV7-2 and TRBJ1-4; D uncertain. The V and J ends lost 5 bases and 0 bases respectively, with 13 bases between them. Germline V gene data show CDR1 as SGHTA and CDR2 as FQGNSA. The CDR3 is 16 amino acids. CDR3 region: CASSPRRQPTNEKLFF. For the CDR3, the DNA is TGTGCCAGCAGCCCCCGACGGCAGCCAACTAATGAAAAACTGTTTTTT.

The CDR3 DNA sequence: TGTGCCAGCAGTTTTTTTTTGACCGGGGCATCAGACACTGAAGCTTTCTTT. It translates to CASSFFLTGASDTEAFF. This chain links TRBV6-2 or TRBV6-3 with TRBJ1-1, with D possibly being TRBD1 (5 bases). Between the trimmed V and J ends, which lost 4 bases and 3 bases, there was a span of 21 bases. Germline V gives CDR1 MNHEY, CDR2 SVGEGT. CDR3 length equals 17 residues.

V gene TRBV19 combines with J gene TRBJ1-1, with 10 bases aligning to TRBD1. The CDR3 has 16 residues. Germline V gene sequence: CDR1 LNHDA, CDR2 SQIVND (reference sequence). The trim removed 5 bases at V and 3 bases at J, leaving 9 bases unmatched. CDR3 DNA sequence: TGTGCCAGTAGTCCCCTGGACAGGGGGTCTCACACTGAAGCTTTCTTT. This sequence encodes CASSPLDRGSHTEAFF.

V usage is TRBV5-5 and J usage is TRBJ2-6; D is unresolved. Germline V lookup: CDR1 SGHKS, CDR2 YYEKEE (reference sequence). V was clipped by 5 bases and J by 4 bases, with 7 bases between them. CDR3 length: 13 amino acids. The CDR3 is CASRRPGANVLTF. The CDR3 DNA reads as TGTGCCAGCAGACGACCCGGGGCCAACGTCCTGACTTTC.

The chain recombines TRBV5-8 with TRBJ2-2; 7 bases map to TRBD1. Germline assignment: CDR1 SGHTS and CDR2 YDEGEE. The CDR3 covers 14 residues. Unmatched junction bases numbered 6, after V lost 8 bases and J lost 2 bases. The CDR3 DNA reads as TGTGCCAGAAACCGGGACAGTAACACCGGGGAGCTGTTTTTT. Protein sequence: CARNRDSNTGELFF.

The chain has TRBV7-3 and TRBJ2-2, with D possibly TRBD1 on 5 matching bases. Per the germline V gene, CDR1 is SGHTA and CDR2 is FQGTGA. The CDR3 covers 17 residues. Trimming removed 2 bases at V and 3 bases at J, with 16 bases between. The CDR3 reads CASSLDAGFGHTGELFF. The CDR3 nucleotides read TGTGCCAGCAGCTTAGACGCAGGGTTTGGGCACACCGGGGAGCTGTTTTTT. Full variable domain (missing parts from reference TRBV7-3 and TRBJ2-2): GAGVSQTPSNKVTEKGKYVELRCDPISGHTALYWYRQSLGQGPEFLIYFQGTGAADDSGLPNDRFFAVRPEGSVSTLKIQRTERGDSAVYLCASSLDAGFGHTGELFFGEGSRLTVL.

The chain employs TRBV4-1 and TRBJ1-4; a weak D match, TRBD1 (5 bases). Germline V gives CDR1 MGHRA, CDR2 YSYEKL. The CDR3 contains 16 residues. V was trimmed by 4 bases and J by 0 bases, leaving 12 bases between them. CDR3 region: CASSRAPQATNEKLFF. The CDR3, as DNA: TGCGCCAGCAGCCGAGCCCCACAGGCAACTAATGAAAAACTGTTTTTT.

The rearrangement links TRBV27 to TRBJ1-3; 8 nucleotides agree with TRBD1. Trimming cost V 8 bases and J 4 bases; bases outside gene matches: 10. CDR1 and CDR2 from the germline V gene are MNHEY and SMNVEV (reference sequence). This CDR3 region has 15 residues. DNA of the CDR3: TGTGCCAGCTCGCGGGGCAGGGGGCCCGGAAACACCATATATTTT. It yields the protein CASSRGRGPGNTIYF.

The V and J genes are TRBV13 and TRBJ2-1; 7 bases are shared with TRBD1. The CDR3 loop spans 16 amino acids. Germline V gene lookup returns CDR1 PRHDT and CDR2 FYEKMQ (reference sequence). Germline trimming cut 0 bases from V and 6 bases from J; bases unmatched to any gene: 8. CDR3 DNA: TGTGCCAGCAGCTTAGGGTCGGCAGGGGGATTCAATGAGCAGTTCTTC. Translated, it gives CASSLGSAGGFNEQFF.

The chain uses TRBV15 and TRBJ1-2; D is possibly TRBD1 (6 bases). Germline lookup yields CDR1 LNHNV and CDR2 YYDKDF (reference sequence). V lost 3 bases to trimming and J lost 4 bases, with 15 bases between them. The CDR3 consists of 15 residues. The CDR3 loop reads CATSRGRQALYGYTF. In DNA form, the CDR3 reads TGTGCCACCAGCAGGGGCCGACAGGCCCTCTATGGCTACACCTTC. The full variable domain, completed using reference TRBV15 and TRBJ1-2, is DAMVIQNPRYQVTQFGKPVTLSCSQTLNHNVMYWYQQKSSQAPKLLFHYYDKDFNNEADTPDNFQSRRPNTSFCFLDIRSPGLGDTAMYLCATSRGRQALYGYTFGSGTRLTVV.

Here the CDR3 reads CAWSVQAPGYTEAFF. The CDR3 nucleotides are TGTGCCTGGAGTGTACAGGCTCCAGGCTACACTGAAGCTTTCTTT. The chain is built from TRBV30 and TRBJ1-1, with D maybe TRBD1 (5 bases). This CDR3 has 15 amino acids. Germline values: CDR1 GTSNPN, CDR2 SVGIG (reference sequence). Trimming cost V 0 bases and J 3 bases, with 14 bases left between them.

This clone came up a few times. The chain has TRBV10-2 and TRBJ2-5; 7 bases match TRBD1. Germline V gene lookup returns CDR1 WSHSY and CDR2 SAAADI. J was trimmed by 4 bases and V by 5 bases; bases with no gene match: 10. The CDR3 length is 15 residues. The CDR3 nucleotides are TGCGCCAGCAGTCCGACAGGGCTCCCGGGAGAGACCCAGTACTTC. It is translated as CASSPTGLPGETQYF.

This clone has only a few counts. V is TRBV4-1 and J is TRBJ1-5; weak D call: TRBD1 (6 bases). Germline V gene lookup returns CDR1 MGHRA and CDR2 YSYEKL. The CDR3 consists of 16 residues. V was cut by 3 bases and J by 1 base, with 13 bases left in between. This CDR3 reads CASSQGGGASNQPQHF. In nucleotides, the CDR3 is TGCGCCAGCAGCCAGGGTGGGGGGGCAAGCAATCAGCCCCAGCATTTT.

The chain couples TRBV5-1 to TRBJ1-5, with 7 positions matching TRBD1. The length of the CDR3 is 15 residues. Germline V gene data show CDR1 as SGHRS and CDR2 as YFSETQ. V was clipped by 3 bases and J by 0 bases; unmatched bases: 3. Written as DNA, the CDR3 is TGCGCCAGCAGCTGGGACAGTAATAGCAATCAGCCCCAGCATTTT. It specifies CASSWDSNSNQPQHF.

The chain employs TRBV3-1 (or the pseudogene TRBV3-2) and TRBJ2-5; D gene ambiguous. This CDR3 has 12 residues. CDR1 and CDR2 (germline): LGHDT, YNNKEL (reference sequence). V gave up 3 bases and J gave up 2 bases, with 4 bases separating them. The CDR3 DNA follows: TGTGCCAGCAGCCACGCTCAAGAGACCCAGTACTTC. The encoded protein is CASSHAQETQYF.

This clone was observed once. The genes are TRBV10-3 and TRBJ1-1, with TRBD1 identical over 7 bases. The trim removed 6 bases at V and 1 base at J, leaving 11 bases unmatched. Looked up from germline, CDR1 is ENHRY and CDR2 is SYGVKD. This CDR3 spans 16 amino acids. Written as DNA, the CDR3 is TGTGCCATCAGCCCCGGACAGGTACAAGGGAACACTGAAGCTTTCTTT. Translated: CAISPGQVQGNTEAFF.

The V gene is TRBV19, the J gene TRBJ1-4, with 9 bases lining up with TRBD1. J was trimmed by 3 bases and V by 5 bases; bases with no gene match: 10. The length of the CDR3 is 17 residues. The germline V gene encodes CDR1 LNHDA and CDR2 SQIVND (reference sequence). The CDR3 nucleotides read TGTGCCAGTAGTCTCGGACAGGGGACGGGGGCTAATGAAAAACTGTTTTTT. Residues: CASSLGQGTGANEKLFF.

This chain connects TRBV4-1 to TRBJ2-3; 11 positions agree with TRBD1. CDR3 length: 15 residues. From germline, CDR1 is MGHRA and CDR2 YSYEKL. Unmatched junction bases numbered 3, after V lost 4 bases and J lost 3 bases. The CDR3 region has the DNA TGCGCCAGCAGCCCGGGACAGGGGGGGACAGATACGCAGTATTTT. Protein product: CASSPGQGGTDTQYF.

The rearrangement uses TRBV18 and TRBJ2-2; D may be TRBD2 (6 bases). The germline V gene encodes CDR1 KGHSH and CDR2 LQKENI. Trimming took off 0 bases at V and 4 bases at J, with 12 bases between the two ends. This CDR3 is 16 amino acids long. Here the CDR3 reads CASSPPRAGFTGELFF. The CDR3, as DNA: TGTGCCAGCTCACCACCGAGGGCGGGATTCACCGGGGAGCTGTTTTTT.

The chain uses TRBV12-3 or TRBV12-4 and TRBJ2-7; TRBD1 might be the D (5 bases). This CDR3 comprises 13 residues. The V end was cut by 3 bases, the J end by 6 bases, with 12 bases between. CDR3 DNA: TGTGCCAGCAGTTTCCGCAGGGCAGGCGAGCAGTACTTC. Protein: CASSFRRAGEQYF.

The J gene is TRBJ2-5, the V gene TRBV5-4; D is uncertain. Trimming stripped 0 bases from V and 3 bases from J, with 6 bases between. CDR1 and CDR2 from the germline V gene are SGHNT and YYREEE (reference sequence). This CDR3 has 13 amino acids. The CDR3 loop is CASSLEGKETQYF. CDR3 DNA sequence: TGTGCCAGCAGCTTGGAAGGGAAAGAGACCCAGTACTTC.

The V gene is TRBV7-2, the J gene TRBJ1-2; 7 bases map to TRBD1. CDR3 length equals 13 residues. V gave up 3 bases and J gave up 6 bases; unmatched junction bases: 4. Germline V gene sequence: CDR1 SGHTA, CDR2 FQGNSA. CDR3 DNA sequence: TGTGCCAGCAGCTTCGACAGGGAGGATGGCTACACCTTC. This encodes CASSFDREDGYTF.

The CDR3: CASSYREETQYF. In DNA, the CDR3 is TGTGCCAGCAGCTATCGGGAAGAGACCCAGTACTTC. The chain joins TRBV11-2 to TRBJ2-5, with D uncertain. This CDR3 has 12 residues. Germline V CDR1 and CDR2: SGHAT, FQNNGV. V was pared by 4 bases and J by 3 bases, with 6 bases between.

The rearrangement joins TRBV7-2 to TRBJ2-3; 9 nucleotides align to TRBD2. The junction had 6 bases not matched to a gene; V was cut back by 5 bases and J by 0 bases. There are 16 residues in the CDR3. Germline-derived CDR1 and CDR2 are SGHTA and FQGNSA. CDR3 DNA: TGTGCCAGCAGCGAAGGGCGGGGGGGTAGCACAGATACGCAGTATTTT. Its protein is CASSEGRGGSTDTQYF.

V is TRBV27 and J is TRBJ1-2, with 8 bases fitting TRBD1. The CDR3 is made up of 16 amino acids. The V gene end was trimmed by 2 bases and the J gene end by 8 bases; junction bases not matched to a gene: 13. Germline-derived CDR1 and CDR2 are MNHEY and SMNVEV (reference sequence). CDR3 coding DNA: TGTGCCAGCAGTTTAACGGCCTCCCAGGGGGCGCGCGGCTACACCTTC. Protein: CASSLTASQGARGYTF.